These 2 T cell receptor beta chains came from one sample sequenced in a study of cytomegalovirus exposure and HLA in healthy donors. This PCR relied on a set of 60 Vbeta primers and 13 Jbeta primers. Method: immunoSEQ multiplex PCR; TCRdb's copy keeps in-frame clones and lacks some. The table includes about 130,000 clones, less than 80% detected once. Sequencing was carried out using PBMCs. The receptors were gathered from a man aged 35 to 55 in good health and CMV-seropositive.

The chain combines TRBV28 with TRBJ2-3, with a tentative D call TRBD1 (5 bases). The V and J ends lost 8 bases and 5 bases respectively, with 14 bases between them. Germline V gene data show CDR1 as MDHEN and CDR2 as SYDVKM. The CDR3 contains 13 residues. CDR3 loop: CASPPAGQDTQYF. CDR3 in DNA: TGTGCCAGCCCTCCGGCAGGGCAAGATACGCAGTATTTT.

The chain carries TRBV4-1 and TRBJ1-2, with 8 bases fitting TRBD1. V shed 5 bases, J shed 3 bases, and the junction held 8 bases outside the gene matches. Germline lookup yields CDR1 MGHRA and CDR2 YSYEKL. CDR3 length equals 15 residues. The CDR3 protein is CASSYRQGKDYGYTF. CDR3 coding DNA: TGCGCCAGCAGCTATAGACAGGGGAAAGACTATGGCTACACCTTC.